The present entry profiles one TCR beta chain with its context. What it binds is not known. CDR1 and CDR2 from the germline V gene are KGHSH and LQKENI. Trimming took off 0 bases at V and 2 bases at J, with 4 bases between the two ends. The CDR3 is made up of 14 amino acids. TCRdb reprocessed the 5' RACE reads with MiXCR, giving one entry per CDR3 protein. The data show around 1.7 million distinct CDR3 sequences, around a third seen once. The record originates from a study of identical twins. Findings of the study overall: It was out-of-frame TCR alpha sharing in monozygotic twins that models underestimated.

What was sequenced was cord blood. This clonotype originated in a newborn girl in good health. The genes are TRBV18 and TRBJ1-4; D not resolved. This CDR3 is CASSPPGTNEKLFF. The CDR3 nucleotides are TGTGCCAGCTCACCACCGGGGACTAATGAAAAACTGTTTTTT.